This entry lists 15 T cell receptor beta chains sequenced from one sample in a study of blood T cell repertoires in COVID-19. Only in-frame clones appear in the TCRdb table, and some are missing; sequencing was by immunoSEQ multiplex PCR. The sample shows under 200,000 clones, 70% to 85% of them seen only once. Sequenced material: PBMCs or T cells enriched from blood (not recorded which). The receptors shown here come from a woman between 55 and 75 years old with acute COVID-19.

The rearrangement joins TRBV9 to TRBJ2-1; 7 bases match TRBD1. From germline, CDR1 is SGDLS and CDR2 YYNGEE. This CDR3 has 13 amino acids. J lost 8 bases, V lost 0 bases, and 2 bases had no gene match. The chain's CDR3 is CASSVEGGDEQFF. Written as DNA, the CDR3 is TGTGCCAGCAGCGTAGAAGGGGGCGATGAGCAGTTCTTC.

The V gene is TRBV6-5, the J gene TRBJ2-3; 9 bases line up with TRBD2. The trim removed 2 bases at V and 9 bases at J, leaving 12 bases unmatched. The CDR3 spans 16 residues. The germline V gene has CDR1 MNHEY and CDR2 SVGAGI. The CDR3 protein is CASSYAGGRPTSTQYF. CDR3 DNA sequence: TGTGCCAGCAGTTACGCGGGGGGGAGACCTACCTCCACGCAGTATTTT.

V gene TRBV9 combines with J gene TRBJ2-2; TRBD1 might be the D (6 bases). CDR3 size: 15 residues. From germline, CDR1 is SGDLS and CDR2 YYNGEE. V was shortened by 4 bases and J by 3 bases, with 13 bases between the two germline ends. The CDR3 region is CASSSRDIDTGELFF. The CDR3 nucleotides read TGTGCCAGCAGCTCCCGGGACATTGACACCGGGGAGCTGTTTTTT.

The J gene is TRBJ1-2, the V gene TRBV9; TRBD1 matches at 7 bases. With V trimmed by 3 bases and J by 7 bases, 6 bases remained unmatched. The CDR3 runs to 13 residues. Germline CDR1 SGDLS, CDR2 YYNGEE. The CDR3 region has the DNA TGTGCCAGCAGCGGAGGGGACAGCCGTGGCTACACCTTC. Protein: CASSGGDSRGYTF.

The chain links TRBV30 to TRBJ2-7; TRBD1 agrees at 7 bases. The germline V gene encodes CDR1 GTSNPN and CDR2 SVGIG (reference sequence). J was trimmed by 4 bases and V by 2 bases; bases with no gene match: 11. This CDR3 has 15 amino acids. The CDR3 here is CAWSPPGQTPYEQYV. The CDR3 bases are TGTGCCTGGAGTCCCCCGGGACAGACACCATACGAGCAGTACGTC.

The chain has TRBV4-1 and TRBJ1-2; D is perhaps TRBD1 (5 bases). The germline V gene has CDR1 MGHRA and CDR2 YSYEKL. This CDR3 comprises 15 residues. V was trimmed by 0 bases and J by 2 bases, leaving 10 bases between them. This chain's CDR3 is CASSQEWGGNYGYTF. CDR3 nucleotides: TGCGCCAGCAGCCAAGAATGGGGGGGAAACTATGGCTACACCTTC.

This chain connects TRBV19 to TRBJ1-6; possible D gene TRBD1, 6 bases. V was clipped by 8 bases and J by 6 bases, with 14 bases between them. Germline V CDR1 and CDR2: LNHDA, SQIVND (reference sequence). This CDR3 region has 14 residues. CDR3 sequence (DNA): TGTGCCAGTGAAACAGGGCTTGGTAATTCACCCCTCCACTTT. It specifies CASETGLGNSPLHF.

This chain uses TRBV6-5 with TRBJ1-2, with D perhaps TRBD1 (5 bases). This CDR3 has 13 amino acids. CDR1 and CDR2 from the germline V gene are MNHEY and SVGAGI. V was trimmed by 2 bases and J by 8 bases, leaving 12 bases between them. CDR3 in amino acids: CASSYSGGGGYTF. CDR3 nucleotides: TGTGCCAGCAGTTACAGTGGCGGGGGAGGCTACACCTTC.

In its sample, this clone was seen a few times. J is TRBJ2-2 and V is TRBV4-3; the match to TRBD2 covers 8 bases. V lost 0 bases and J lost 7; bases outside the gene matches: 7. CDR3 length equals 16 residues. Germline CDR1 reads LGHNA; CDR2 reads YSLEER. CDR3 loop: CASSQDSSGGSGELFF. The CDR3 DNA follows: TGCGCCAGCAGCCAAGATAGCAGCGGGGGAAGCGGGGAGCTGTTTTTT.

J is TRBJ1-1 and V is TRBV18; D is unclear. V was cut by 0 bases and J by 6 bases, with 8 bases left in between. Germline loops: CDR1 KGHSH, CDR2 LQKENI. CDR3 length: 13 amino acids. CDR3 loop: CASSPPRYSEAFF. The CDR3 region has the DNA TGTGCCAGCTCACCACCGAGGTACTCTGAAGCTTTCTTT. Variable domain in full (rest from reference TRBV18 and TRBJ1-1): NAGVMQNPRHLVRRRGQEARLRCSPMKGHSHVYWYRQLPEEGLKFMVYLQKENIIDESGMPKERFSAEFPKEGPSILRIQQVVRGDSAAYFCASSPPRYSEAFFGQGTRLTVV.

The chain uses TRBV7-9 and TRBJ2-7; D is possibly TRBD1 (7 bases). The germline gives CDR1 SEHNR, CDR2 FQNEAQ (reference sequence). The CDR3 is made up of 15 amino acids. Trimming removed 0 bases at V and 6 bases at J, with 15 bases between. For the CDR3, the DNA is TGTGCCAGCAGCTTAGCAGCGGGTGGGACAGTCGAGCAGTACTTC. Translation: CASSLAAGGTVEQYF.

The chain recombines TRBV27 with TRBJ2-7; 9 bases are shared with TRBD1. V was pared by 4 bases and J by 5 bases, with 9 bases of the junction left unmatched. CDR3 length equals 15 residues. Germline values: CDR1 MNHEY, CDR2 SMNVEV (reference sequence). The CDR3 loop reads CASSSWDRVEHEQYF. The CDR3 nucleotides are TGTGCCAGCAGTTCTTGGGACAGGGTGGAGCACGAGCAGTACTTC.

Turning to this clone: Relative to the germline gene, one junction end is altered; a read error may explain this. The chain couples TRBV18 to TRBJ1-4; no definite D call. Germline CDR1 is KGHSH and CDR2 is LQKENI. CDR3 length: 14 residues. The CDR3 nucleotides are TGTGCCAGCTCACCACAGCGGTCCCATGAAAGACTGTTTTTT. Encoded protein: CASSPQRSHERLFF.

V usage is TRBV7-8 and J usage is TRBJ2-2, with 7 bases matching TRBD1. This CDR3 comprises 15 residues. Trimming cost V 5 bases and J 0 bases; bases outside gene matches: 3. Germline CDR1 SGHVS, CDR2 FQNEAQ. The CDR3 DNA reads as TGTGCCAGCAGCAGGGACAGCTCGAACACCGGGGAGCTGTTTTTT. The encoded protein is CASSRDSSNTGELFF.

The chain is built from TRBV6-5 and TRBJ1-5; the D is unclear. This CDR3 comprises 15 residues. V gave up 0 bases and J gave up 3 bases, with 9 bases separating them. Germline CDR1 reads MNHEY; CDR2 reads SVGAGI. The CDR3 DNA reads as TGTGCCAGCAGTTACTCGTACAGATCCAATCAGCCCCAGCATTTT. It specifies CASSYSYRSNQPQHF.